Listed below are T cell receptor beta chains from one sample, sequenced in a study of T cells in Graves' hyperthyroidism and ophthalmopathy. MiXCR, run by TCRdb on the multiplex PCR reads, gives a single entry per CDR3 protein. This table holds around 480,000 distinct CDR3 sequences, roughly an eighth found once. Sequenced material: blood. The receptors were sampled from a woman aged 18-29 years with Graves' hyperthyroidism. The CDR3 runs from the conserved cysteine through the conserved F or W.

V,J,CDR3
TRBV19,TRBJ1-3,CASQILGTGTRRTGNTIYF
TRBV29-1,TRBJ2-5,CSAEQETQYF
TRBV27,TRBJ1-1,CASSLSLGSEAFF
TRBV12-3/TRBV12-4,TRBJ1-6,CASSLGQDVSPLHF
TRBV11-2,TRBJ2-5,CASSLGPERETQYF
TRBV24-1,TRBJ2-2,CATSDFPNTGELFF
TRBV11-2,TRBJ2-7,CASSLNSWGGASYEQYF
TRBV19,TRBJ1-1,CASRTTGSKSEAFF
TRBV7-2,TRBJ1-4,CASSSQTGQLKEKLFF
TRBV6-2/TRBV6-3,TRBJ2-1,CASSQGGSSYNEQFF
TRBV27,TRBJ2-7,CASSLGSRGLEQYF
TRBV20-1,TRBJ1-2,CSAKPRQPNYGYTF
TRBV6-1,TRBJ2-4,CASSAIPGQGHIQYF
TRBV5-6,TRBJ1-5,CASSGCSNQPQHF
TRBV6-1,TRBJ2-3,CASSDRGFSDTQYF
TRBV7-9,TRBJ1-1,CASSHLRDRASEAFF
TRBV9,TRBJ2-1,CASSVEGLAWNEQFF
TRBV27,TRBJ2-1,CASSPSGSPPYNEQFF
TRBV6-5,TRBJ2-5,CASSSGLPEGETQYF
TRBV3-1,TRBJ2-7,CASSQVWTSPWEQYF
TRBV10-2,TRBJ2-5,CASERGDQETQYF
TRBV19,TRBJ1-5,CASSVSSEPQHF
TRBV4-1,TRBJ1-5,CASSQPLRGTANQPQHF
TRBV30,TRBJ2-1,CAWSRGGGSHNEQFF
TRBV30,TRBJ2-2,CACSPKVGELFF
TRBV18,TRBJ1-1,CASSPGVSGALAFF
TRBV3-1,TRBJ2-7,CASSRGTYEQYF
TRBV24-1,TRBJ2-3,CATSDLGGSTDTQYF
TRBV10-2,TRBJ1-4,CASSERVGANEKLFF
TRBV12-3/TRBV12-4,TRBJ1-2,CASSLRERDYGYTF
TRBV20-1,TRBJ2-7,CSGRQGSYEQYF
TRBV2,TRBJ1-2,CASRPTDRGTNYGYTF
TRBV27,TRBJ1-1,CASSLFGRVGEAFF
TRBV18,TRBJ2-6,CASSAASGANVLTF
TRBV4-1,TRBJ1-1,CASSQEDRDGTEAFF
TRBV6-1,TRBJ2-1,CASRRGLARYNEQFF
TRBV11-2,TRBJ1-1,CASSPLDRVTEAFF
TRBV6-2/TRBV6-3,TRBJ1-3,CARNHRDDRSSGNVWGNTIYF
TRBV13,TRBJ1-2,CASSLEGDRVAYYGYTF
TRBV18,TRBJ2-1,CASSLAGFYNEQFF
TRBV19,TRBJ1-5,CASSTRTGYGQPQHF
TRBV19,TRBJ1-5,CATLGTGHQPQHF
TRBV12-5,TRBJ2-2,CARGLSSFGERGGTGELFF
TRBV29-1,TRBJ1-2,CSAEAGPNYTF